Each of the 14 T cell receptor beta chains below was sequenced from the same sample in a study of response to subunit inactivated influenza vaccine. From the RT-PCR reads, TCRdb called clonotypes with MiXCR, one entry per CDR3 protein. The repertoire has hundreds of thousands of distinct CDR3 sequences, less than 8% of them found once; the top ten carry 10% to 15%. The material sequenced was PBMCs from blood, taken roughly 24 months after vaccination. The receptor set was obtained from a man aged 50 to 69 who received an inactivated influenza vaccine.

A few counts support this clonotype. The chain carries TRBV4-3 and TRBJ2-1; no reliable D call. The germline V gene has CDR1 LGHNA and CDR2 YSLEER. V was cut by 1 base and J by 3 bases, with 10 bases left in between. The CDR3 is 15 residues long. The CDR3 here is CASSQAPPGYNEQFF. The CDR3 DNA reads as TGCGCCAGCAGCCAAGCCCCACCGGGCTACAATGAGCAGTTCTTC.

This clonotype was counted at least ten times. The gene calls are TRBV20-1 and TRBJ2-3; 7 bases match TRBD1. Germline-derived CDR1 and CDR2 are DFQATT and SNEGSKA (reference sequence). Germline trimming cut 6 bases from V and 0 bases from J; bases unmatched to any gene: 6. The CDR3 consists of 14 residues. The CDR3 DNA reads TGCAGTGCACTGACAGGGCTTAGCACAGATACGCAGTATTTT. This encodes CSALTGLSTDTQYF.

This clonotype was detected a few times. The V gene is TRBV10-3, the J gene TRBJ2-5; D is ambiguous. Deletions cut 8 bases from V and 2 bases from J, with 12 bases between. Germline V lookup: CDR1 ENHRY, CDR2 SYGVKD. This CDR3 has 13 residues. The CDR3: CAIGSIPQETQYF. The CDR3 DNA sequence: TGTGCCATCGGGTCAATACCTCAAGAGACCCAGTACTTC.

This clonotype was counted only a few times. The genes are TRBV20-1 and TRBJ2-7; TRBD2 matches 7 bases. The CDR3 is 12 residues long. Germline loops: CDR1 DFQATT, CDR2 SNEGSKA (reference sequence). V was clipped by 6 bases and J by 3 bases; unmatched bases: 5. CDR3 sequence (DNA): TGCAGTGCATTACTAGCGAGCTACGAGCAGTACTTC. Residues: CSALLASYEQYF.

The chain's CDR3 is CASTLIGGLYNEQFF. DNA for the CDR3: TGTGCCAGCACCCTGATAGGGGGCTTGTACAATGAGCAGTTCTTC. This chain links TRBV12-3 or TRBV12-4 with TRBJ2-1, with 7 bases aligning to TRBD1. V gave up 7 bases and J gave up 4 bases; unmatched junction bases: 10. The CDR3 extends over 15 amino acids.

In this sample, this clonotype turned up a few times. The chain uses TRBV7-3 and TRBJ2-1; D is uncertain. The V and J ends lost 2 bases and 6 bases respectively, with 14 bases between them. The CDR3 sequence is 15 residues long. Germline V gene sequence: CDR1 SGHTA, CDR2 FQGTGA. This CDR3 is CASSLGLASVNEQFF. The CDR3 DNA reads as TGTGCCAGCAGCTTAGGGTTAGCCTCGGTCAATGAGCAGTTCTTC.

This clonotype showed up many times. This chain joins TRBV11-2 and TRBJ2-3; D is perhaps TRBD2 (5 bases). Germline assignment: CDR1 SGHAT and CDR2 FQNNGV. Trimming removed 0 bases from V and 4 bases from J, with 11 bases in between. The CDR3 extends over 15 amino acids. CDR3 coding DNA: TGTGCCAGCAGCTTAGATATCCTAGCTCCAGATACGCAGTATTTT. It yields the protein CASSLDILAPDTQYF. Variable domain in full (rest from reference TRBV11-2 and TRBJ2-3): EAGVAQSPRYKIIEKRQSVAFWCNPISGHATLYWYQQILGQGPKLLIQFQNNGVVDDSQLPKDRFSAERLKGVDSTLKIQPAKLEDSAVYLCASSLDILAPDTQYFGPGTRLTVL.

The chain recombines TRBV27 with TRBJ2-1; TRBD2 aligns across 11 bases. This CDR3 region has 16 residues. J gave up 4 bases and V 8 bases, and 10 bases lay outside the gene matches. Germline V gives CDR1 MNHEY, CDR2 SMNVEV (reference sequence). CDR3 bases: TGTGCCAGCGGGTTACTAGCGGGAGATTCATACAATGAGCAGTTCTTC. Translating it yields CASGLLAGDSYNEQFF.

This clonotype was seen more than once but under ten times. This rearrangement joins TRBV7-9 to TRBJ2-5; 7 bases fit TRBD1. There are 15 residues in the CDR3. In germline, CDR1 is SEHNR, CDR2 FQNEAQ (reference sequence). J was trimmed by 2 bases and V by 1 base; bases with no gene match: 4. The CDR3: CASSLDGTDQETQYF. In DNA, the CDR3 is TGTGCCAGCAGCTTAGACGGGACAGATCAAGAGACCCAGTACTTC.

This clonotype was observed at least ten times. The chain combines TRBV29-1 with TRBJ2-7; no definite D call. V lost 0 bases and J lost 2, with 8 bases in between. Germline values: CDR1 SQVTM, CDR2 ANQGSEA. The CDR3 has 13 residues. DNA for the CDR3: TGCAGCGTTGAAGATCGCCAGGCCTACGAGCAGTACTTC. It translates to CSVEDRQAYEQYF.

The J gene is TRBJ2-1, the V gene TRBV6-2 or TRBV6-3; D is unresolved. This CDR3 is 12 amino acids long. Germline CDR1 MNHEY, CDR2 SVGEGT. V lost 6 bases and J lost 8, with 11 bases in between. The CDR3 is CASSHTTHEQFF. The CDR3 DNA sequence: TGTGCCAGCAGCCACACCACCCATGAGCAGTTCTTC.

Notes on this clonotype: The limits of the CDR3 on the DNA are not certain, so only TCRdb's listed CDR3 is given. The V call is TRBV5-5, the J call TRBJ2-5; the D call in the table, TRBD2, was not verified against the DNA. Counting both end residues, the CDR3 totals 17 amino acids. Per the germline V gene, CDR1 is SGHKS and CDR2 is YYEKEE (reference sequence). Here the CDR3 reads CASSFGAGGPAQETQYF.

The rearrangement links TRBV5-1 to TRBJ2-1, with D possibly matching TRBD1 (5 bases). Trimming removed 4 bases at V and 0 bases at J, with 14 bases between. Looked up from germline, CDR1 is SGHRS and CDR2 is YFSETQ. This CDR3 is 16 amino acids long. CDR3 region: CASSPALTVSYNEQFF. CDR3 DNA: TGCGCCAGCAGCCCGGCTCTGACAGTCTCCTACAATGAGCAGTTCTTC.

There are a few counts of this clonotype. The chain links TRBV6-2 or TRBV6-3 to TRBJ2-1; D is uncertain. Germline V CDR1 and CDR2: MNHEY, SVGEGT. This CDR3 contains 12 residues. Trimming cost V 4 bases and J 7 bases, with 8 bases left between them. This CDR3 reads CASSFIRNEQFF. The CDR3 DNA reads as TGTGCCAGCAGTTTCATCAGGAATGAGCAGTTCTTC.